This is a list of T cell receptor beta chains from one sample in a study of blood T cells in healthy people across ages. MiXCR, applied by TCRdb to the 5' RACE reads, yields one record per CDR3 protein. This table has approximately 760,000 distinct CDR3 sequences, roughly 25% appearing once. This sample was shared with a second study, whose subject was T cells of mothers and their children.

Sequencing used blood. The receptors were gathered from a boy aged 5-17 years in good health. The CDR3 runs from the conserved cysteine through the conserved F or W. The D gene is left open where the match is weak. Rows give clone size only sometimes, using once, few, many, or a class for an expanded clone.

d_gene | j_gene | v_gene | abundance | CDR3nt | CDR3aa
TRBD2 | TRBJ2-1 | TRBV7-2 | - | TGTGCCAGCAGTTCTGCGTCTAGCGGGGGTATGTATGAGCAGTTCTTC | CASSSASSGGMYEQFF
TRBD1 | TRBJ1-1 | TRBV7-9 | - | TGTGCCAGCAGCATACAGGGGAGGAACACTGAAGCTTTCTTT | CASSIQGRNTEAFF
- | TRBJ2-3 | TRBV6-1 | - | TGTGCCAGCACTCCCCCATCTGGACAGCACACAGATACGCAGTATTTT | CASTPPSGQHTDTQYF
TRBD2 | TRBJ2-3 | TRBV20-1 | once | TGCAGTGCTAGAGATTCTCAGGGCGGGGGGACTAGCACAGATACGCAGTATTTT | CSARDSQGGGTSTDTQYF
- | TRBJ1-2 | TRBV9 | few | TGTGCCAGCAGCGTGTGCGTGAGGGCCTTACCAGGGCGCTACACCTTC | CASSVCVRALPGRYTF
- | TRBJ2-5 | TRBV30 | - | TGTGCCCCCGTTAGGAAGAGGGAGACCCAGTACTTC | CAPVRKRETQYF
TRBD2 | TRBJ2-1 | TRBV11-3 | - | TGTGCCAGCAGCTTCCCGGGACTAGCGGGGGGGCCAGATGAGCAGTTCTTC | CASSFPGLAGGPDEQFF
- | TRBJ2-7 | TRBV12-3/TRBV12-4 | - | TGTGCCAGCAGTTTTGCCAGGTCATCATACGAGCAGTACTTC | CASSFARSSYEQYF
- | TRBJ1-1 | TRBV29-1 | - | TGCAGCGGCTGGGACGGGGACACTGAAGCTTTCTTT | CSGWDGDTEAFF
TRBD1 | TRBJ2-5 | TRBV10-3 | - | TGTGCCATCAGTGCGGGACAGGGGTTAGAGACCCAGTACTTC | CAISAGQGLETQYF
- | TRBJ2-2 | TRBV5-4 | few | TGTGCCAGCAGCGAAACTAGTACTAACACCGGGGAGCTGTTTTTT | CASSETSTNTGELFF
- | TRBJ2-3 | TRBV10-3 | few | TGTGCCATCAGTGCGACGTGGGGCACAGATACGCAGTATTTT | CAISATWGTDTQYF
- | TRBJ2-1 | TRBV7-6 | few | TGTGCCAGCAGCTCCACCCCGGTTATCAATGAGCAGTTCTTC | CASSSTPVINEQFF
TRBD1 | TRBJ1-3 | TRBV13 | few | TGTGCCAGCAGCTTGGACAGGGTAAACACCATATATTTT | CASSLDRVNTIYF